This T cell receptor beta chain was retrieved from a study of blood T cell repertoires in COVID-19. Study details: Researchers got acute and convalescent COVID-19 samples from the United States, Italy and Spain.

Generated by immunoSEQ multiplex PCR, the TCRdb table keeps only in-frame clones and is missing some. Of under 95,000 clones in the sample, 70% to 90% were seen once. The CDR3 is 14 amino acids. The germline V gene encodes CDR1 SEHNR and CDR2 FQNEAQ (reference sequence). V was pared by 6 bases and J by 5 bases, with 7 bases of the junction left unmatched. The sequence derives from a woman at least 80 years old with COVID-19, enrolled during active disease. Sequenced input: peripheral blood. The J gene is TRBJ2-1, the V gene TRBV7-9, with TRBD1 matching 7 bases. The CDR3 here is CASRLDRDNNEQFF. In DNA form, the CDR3 reads TGTGCCAGCAGACTCGACAGGGATAACAATGAGCAGTTCTTC.